The 6 T cell receptor beta chains listed next were all sequenced from one sample in a study of cytomegalovirus exposure and HLA in healthy donors. Amplification used 60 Vbeta primers and 13 Jbeta primers. Sequencing used immunoSEQ multiplex PCR; TCRdb keeps in-frame clones, though not all of them. The sample carries some 96,000 clones, 60% to 75% recorded once. Sequenced sample: PBMCs. The source is a man in his sixties in good health and CMV-seronegative.

This clone was counted a few times. V usage is TRBV28 and J usage is TRBJ1-1; TRBD1 might be the D (5 bases). Germline loops: CDR1 MDHEN, CDR2 SYDVKM. V was cut by 6 bases and J by 5 bases, with 16 bases left in between. The CDR3 covers 14 residues. For the CDR3, the DNA is TGTGCCAGCAGACCCCAATGGGGGAGGACTGAAGCTTTCTTT. Protein: CASRPQWGRTEAFF. The full variable domain, in which reference TRBV28 and TRBJ1-1 provide the parts outside the CDR3, is DVKVTQSSRYLVKRTGEKVFLECVQDMDHENMFWYRQDPGLGLRLIYFSYDVKMKEKGDIPEGYSVSREKKERFSLILESASTNQTSMYLCASRPQWGRTEAFFGQGTRLTVV.

The chain has TRBV28 and TRBJ1-5, with a possible D match to TRBD1 (5 bases). The germline V gene encodes CDR1 MDHEN and CDR2 SYDVKM. The CDR3 runs to 15 residues. Trimming shortened V by 6 bases and J by 3 bases, and 15 bases separated the two germline ends. Here the CDR3 reads CASSPVGEDNQPQHF. Here the CDR3 DNA reads TGTGCCAGCAGCCCAGTAGGGGAAGACAATCAGCCCCAGCATTTT.

The chain has TRBV2 and TRBJ1-2, with D perhaps TRBD1 (6 bases). Per germline, CDR1 SNHLY and CDR2 FYNNEI. The CDR3 totals 14 residues. V gave up 6 bases and J gave up 1 base, with 12 bases separating them. CDR3 DNA: TGTGCCAGCAGAGAGGACAGTTTTAACTATGGCTACACCTTC. This sequence encodes CASREDSFNYGYTF.

This rearrangement joins TRBV11-2 to TRBJ2-3, with a possible D match to TRBD2 (6 bases). The CDR3 runs 14 residues. Germline CDR1 reads SGHAT; CDR2 reads FQNNGV. V lost 5 bases and J 5 bases, leaving 14 bases between the germline ends. CDR3 residues: CASSDLRRVDTQYF. The CDR3, as DNA: TGTGCCAGCAGCGACCTCCGGAGGGTAGATACGCAGTATTTT.

The V call is TRBV14, the J call TRBJ2-1; D possibly corresponds to TRBD1 (5 bases). The CDR3 extends over 16 amino acids. Trimming shortened V by 4 bases and J by 2 bases, and 15 bases separated the two germline ends. In germline, CDR1 is SGHDN, CDR2 FVKESK. CDR3 DNA sequence: TGTGCCAGCAGCCGCACACTGATGGGGCCCTACAATGAGCAGTTCTTC. Translation gives CASSRTLMGPYNEQFF.

This clone has just a few counts. The chain recombines TRBV29-1 with TRBJ2-1, with 8 bases matching TRBD2. V dropped 6 bases and J dropped 3; count of bases not matched to a gene: 7. The CDR3 runs to 14 residues. The germline CDR1 and CDR2 sequences are SQVTM and ANQGSEA. This CDR3 is CSVDGTRNYNEQFF. In nucleotides, the CDR3 is TGCAGCGTGGATGGGACTAGGAACTACAATGAGCAGTTCTTC.